This T cell receptor (beta chain) was sequenced during a study of blood T cell repertoires in COVID-19 (dated by TCRdb to 2018 to 2020). Looking at the study overall: Samples covering the acute and convalescent phases of COVID-19 were provided by collaborators in the United States, Italy and Spain. The prospective study material was composed of cDNA or gDNA derived from T cells, B-cell-depleted T cells, or PBMCs. The dataset comprised deeply sampled blood TCRbeta repertoires from subjects exposed to, actively infected with, or recovered from COVID-19. The repertoires were made available in a free public database intended to serve as a resource for research on the immune response to SARS-CoV-2. The samples were drawn from the first 160 participants of the ongoing ImmuneRACE study and from 1,200 or so subjects provided by 6 global collaborators. Nearly every sample came with metadata listing a de-identified subject ID, COVID-19 status, age in years and sex. Where HLA class I and class II types were available, the types were taken from metadata supplied by the sample provider, not from assay-based typing.

TCRbeta CDR3 regions were amplified from genomic DNA by means of the immunoSEQ Assay, a bias-controlled multiplex PCR. As for how the authors treated the data: Within the assay, amplification of reference gene primers was used to estimate how many nucleated cells each sample contained. To quantify the absolute abundance of each unique TCRbeta CDR3 rearrangement, sequence reads were collapsed and filtered. Productive Simpson clonality was computed per sample as the square root of Simpson's diversity index over productive rearrangements. Entries here come from immuneACCESS through TCRdb and include only in-frame sequences with V and J called. Some clones fail to appear in such tables; in the studies checked, an unresolved V gene covers under half of the shortfall, and the cause of the remainder is unknown. That table supplies the V and J calls and clone size; D and trimming were determined from the DNA. This sample gives about 100,000 clones in total; around 90% of them show up just once. The ten largest account for around 5.4% of the sample.

Here is what the overall study found, with its caveats: The amount of clinical and demographic metadata varied by source and participant and was provided uncurated.

Whole blood was collected in K2EDTA tubes by collaborating institutions according to the institutions' own protocols. For TCRbeta analysis, collaborators shipped samples in one of three forms: frozen whole blood, isolated PBMCs, or DNA extracted from either of those sample types. This clone occurred once. It lacks a known antigen. No base quality information exists; no much larger clone differs at one position. Based on the germline V gene, the CDR1 and CDR2 sequences are KGHDR and SFDVKD. Measured from the cysteine to the phenylalanine, the CDR3 is 17 residues long. The DNA shown is the 51-base CDR3, in frame from base 1. V is pared back by 0 bases and J by 5 bases, with 18 bases lying between the germline termini.

The V and J genes are TRBV24-1 and TRBJ2-5; possibly the D gene is TRBD1, per 5 matching bases. Sequencing was performed on peripheral blood. The origin of this receptor is a human donor in a cohort sampled during active COVID-19. The bases are TGTGCCACCAGTGATTTGTCGTCAGGGTCGGGTAGGGAGACCCAGTACTTC. Translated, it reads CATSDLSSGSGRETQYF.